These T cell receptor beta chains were read from a single sample in a study of cytomegalovirus exposure and HLA in healthy donors. This table comes from immunoSEQ multiplex PCR, and its TCRdb copy is limited to in-frame clones, with some not included. The sample has about 140,000 clones; approximately 71% are singletons. The sample taken for sequencing was PBMCs. The receptors shown here come from a man between 35 and 55 years old in good health and CMV-seronegative. The CDR3 runs from the conserved cysteine through the conserved F or W. A D gene is named only where the DNA matches it firmly. The size of a clone is reported for some rows only, either as once, few or many, or as a class for expanded clones.

- | TRBJ1-2 | TRBV19 | TRBD1 | TGTGCCAGTAGAACTTCGGACAGGAACTATGGCTACACCTTC | CASRTSDRNYGYTF
- | TRBJ2-7 | TRBV29-1 | - | TGCAGCGTTGAATTCGCGGACAGCCATGACTACGAGCAGTACTTC | CSVEFADSHDYEQYF
- | TRBJ2-5 | TRBV7-9 | TRBD1 | TGTGCCAGCAGCTTAGGTGACAGGGTGCAAGAGACCCAGTACTTC | CASSLGDRVQETQYF
- | TRBJ1-2 | TRBV6-1 | TRBD1 | TGTGCCAGCAGTGGAGGGACAGGGTGTGGCTACACCTTC | CASSGGTGCGYTF
- | TRBJ2-3 | TRBV10-3 | TRBD2 | TGTGCCATCAGTAGCGGGGGAAGTACAGATACGCAGTATTTT | CAISSGGSTDTQYF
- | TRBJ2-1 | TRBV11-3 | TRBD2 | TGTGCCAGCAGCTTATCAATTCTAACTAGCGGGGAGAGCTCCTACAATGAGCAGTTCTTC | CASSLSILTSGESSYNEQFF
- | TRBJ2-1 | TRBV7-2 | - | TGTGCCAGCCGCCGGGTTTCCCGGGCGAGGGATGAGCAGTTCTTC | CASRRVSRARDEQFF
- | TRBJ2-3 | TRBV10-1 | TRBD1 | TGCGCCAGCAGCGAGGACAGGGGCACAGATACGCAGTATTTT | CASSEDRGTDTQYF
few | TRBJ2-5 | TRBV6-1 | TRBD2 | TGTGCCAGCAGTCGGGGGGGCGGGGAGACCCAGTACTTC | CASSRGGGETQYF
- | TRBJ2-7 | TRBV11-2 | - | TGTGCCAGCAGCTCCGGACCTCGAGGGATATACGAGCAGTACTTC | CASSSGPRGIYEQYF
- | TRBJ2-7 | TRBV2 | TRBD2 | TGTGCCAGCAGGGGGACTAGCGGGGGATACGAGCAGTACTTC | CASRGTSGGYEQYF
- | TRBJ1-1 | TRBV19 | - | TGTGCCAGTAGTATCCTCCCGGGGGGTGGGAACACTGAAGCTTTCTTT | CASSILPGGGNTEAFF
- | TRBJ1-1 | TRBV5-1 | TRBD1 | TGCGCCAGCAGCCCCATCGGGGACAGCCGGAACACTGAAGCTTTCTTT | CASSPIGDSRNTEAFF
- | TRBJ1-1 | TRBV18 | - | TGTGCCAGCTCACCAGATCAACAAAACACTGAAGCTTTCTTT | CASSPDQQNTEAFF
- | TRBJ2-5 | TRBV18 | - | TGTGCCAGCTCACCTCAGGGACTTCTCCAAGAGACCCAGTACTTC | CASSPQGLLQETQYF
- | TRBJ2-7 | TRBV7-3 | TRBD1 | TGTGCCAGCAGCCCGACCGCCGGACAGGGTAGCGAGCAGTACTTC | CASSPTAGQGSEQYF
many | TRBJ1-4 | TRBV4-3 | - | TGCGCCAGCAGCCAGTTGAGGCAGGGACTCAATGAAAAACTGTTTTTT | CASSQLRQGLNEKLFF
few | TRBJ2-1 | TRBV28 | TRBD1 | TGTGCCAGCACCTCATCGGGACAGCTAAGCTCCTACAATGAGCAGTTCTTC | CASTSSGQLSSYNEQFF
- | TRBJ1-1 | TRBV6-5 | TRBD1 | TGTGCCAGCAGTTACCGCAGACAGGGGCCTGAAGCTTTCTTT | CASSYRRQGPEAFF
- | TRBJ2-7 | TRBV27 | TRBD1 | TGTGCCAGCAGGGGACAGGGGATATCTAGCTCCTACGAGCAGTACTTC | CASRGQGISSSYEQYF
few | TRBJ2-2 | TRBV29-1 | TRBD1 | TGCAGCGTTGGGAGGGACAGGGAGCTCACCGGGGAGCTGTTTTTT | CSVGRDRELTGELFF
once | TRBJ1-6 | TRBV5-1 | - | TGCGCCAGCAGCCTCCAGGCGGCGGGCGATTCACCCCTCCACTTT | CASSLQAAGDSPLHF
- | TRBJ2-7 | TRBV4-1 | - | TGCGCCAGCAGCCAGGGTTTTACAGGGTTTCGACGCGGTTACGAGCAGTACTTC | CASSQGFTGFRRGYEQYF
once | TRBJ2-3 | TRBV7-3 | TRBD2 | TGTGCCAGCAGCCAGAATCTAGCGGGGGGTGCAGATACGCAGTATTTT | CASSQNLAGGADTQYF
few | TRBJ2-5 | TRBV6-5 | - | TGTGCCAGCAGTTACTCCCGGGACTCGGAGACCCAGTACTTC | CASSYSRDSETQYF
- | TRBJ2-2 | TRBV7-3 | TRBD1 | TGTGCCAGCAGTCCCAGGGGGCTGAGCACCGGGGAGCTGTTTTTT | CASSPRGLSTGELFF
- | TRBJ1-4 | TRBV19 | - | TGTGCCAGTAGTATTGCGGCCCCAAATGAAAAACTGTTTTTT | CASSIAAPNEKLFF
few | TRBJ1-6 | TRBV5-6 | - | TGTGCCAGCAGCTTGGGCGCCGGCTCCTATAATTCACCCCTCCACTTT | CASSLGAGSYNSPLHF